A selection of T cell receptor beta chains follows, all from one sample in a study of cytomegalovirus exposure and HLA in healthy donors. Assay used: immunoSEQ multiplex PCR; TCRdb lists only in-frame clones, some missing. The table has about 190,000 clones, 70% to 90% seen once; the top ten hold approximately 2%. Material: PBMCs. The origin of the receptors is a woman younger than 30 in good health and CMV-seropositive. Both conserved end residues are part of each CDR3. Each record gives: D gene, J gene, V gene, clone size, CDR3 DNA, CDR3 protein. The D gene is left open where the match is weak. Clone sizes are given selectively: once, few, many, or a class where the clone is expanded.

d_call: .
j_call: TRBJ2-6
v_call: TRBV7-9
clone_size: .
cdr3_nt: TGTGCCAGCAGCTCGACCTCGAGGGGGATTGGGGCCAACGTCCTGACTTTC
cdr3_aa: CASSSTSRGIGANVLTF

d_call: .
j_call: TRBJ1-2
v_call: TRBV6-1
clone_size: .
cdr3_nt: TGTGCCAGCAGTGAACCCGGGTATGGCTACACCTTC
cdr3_aa: CASSEPGYGYTF

d_call: TRBD1
j_call: TRBJ2-2
v_call: TRBV4-3
clone_size: .
cdr3_nt: TGCGCCAGCAGCCAAAACAGGGGGCGTAGGACCGGGGAGCTGTTTTTT
cdr3_aa: CASSQNRGRRTGELFF

d_call: TRBD1
j_call: TRBJ1-1
v_call: TRBV5-6
clone_size: .
cdr3_nt: TGTGCCAGCAGCGTGACAGGGGGCGCGGCTGAAGCTTTCTTT
cdr3_aa: CASSVTGGAAEAFF

d_call: .
j_call: TRBJ2-6
v_call: TRBV2
clone_size: few
cdr3_nt: TGTGCCAGCAGAAACACAGGGATCTCGGTTCGTGGGGCCAACGGCCTGACTTTC
cdr3_aa: CASRNTGISVRGANGLTF

d_call: .
j_call: TRBJ1-2
v_call: TRBV28
clone_size: few
cdr3_nt: TGTGCCAGCAGTCCCTCGGGGGGGGCATCTTGGGGCTACACCTTC
cdr3_aa: CASSPSGGASWGYTF

d_call: .
j_call: TRBJ2-5
v_call: TRBV19
clone_size: .
cdr3_nt: TGTGCCAGTAGTCCCACCCGGACTGCAGGAGAGACCCAGTACTTC
cdr3_aa: CASSPTRTAGETQYF

d_call: .
j_call: TRBJ2-5
v_call: TRBV13
clone_size: .
cdr3_nt: TGTGCCAGCAGCTTAAAAGGTTTGTGGGCGCAGGAGACCCAGTACTTC
cdr3_aa: CASSLKGLWAQETQYF

d_call: .
j_call: TRBJ1-2
v_call: TRBV5-6
clone_size: .
cdr3_nt: TGTGCCAGCAGCTTGGACCCAGGGGCCCGTAACTATGGCTACACCTTC
cdr3_aa: CASSLDPGARNYGYTF

d_call: TRBD1
j_call: TRBJ1-4
v_call: TRBV7-6
clone_size: .
cdr3_nt: TGTGCCAGCAGCCCCGACAGGGTTGGGGGTGAAAAACTGTTTTTT
cdr3_aa: CASSPDRVGGEKLFF

d_call: .
j_call: TRBJ2-1
v_call: TRBV27
clone_size: .
cdr3_nt: TGTGCCAGCAGTTTATCGAACAGCTACCTTTACAATGAGCAGTTCTTC
cdr3_aa: CASSLSNSYLYNEQFF

d_call: TRBD1
j_call: TRBJ2-3
v_call: TRBV5-1
clone_size: .
cdr3_nt: TGCGCCAGCATGGACGGGACAGGGGTCCGCACAGATACGCAGTATTTT
cdr3_aa: CASMDGTGVRTDTQYF

d_call: TRBD1
j_call: TRBJ1-1
v_call: TRBV5-4
clone_size: few
cdr3_nt: TGTGCCAGCAGCAAAGGACAGGGTAAAATGAACACTGAAGCTTTCTTT
cdr3_aa: CASSKGQGKMNTEAFF

d_call: TRBD1
j_call: TRBJ2-5
v_call: TRBV7-3
clone_size: .
cdr3_nt: TGTGCCAGCAGCTTAGTAGGGGGCAGCGTTAGAGAGACCCAGTACTTC
cdr3_aa: CASSLVGGSVRETQYF

d_call: TRBD1
j_call: TRBJ2-7
v_call: TRBV5-6
clone_size: .
cdr3_nt: TGTGCCAGCAGCGTGGGACAGGGGCCCTACGAGCAGTACTTC
cdr3_aa: CASSVGQGPYEQYF

d_call: .
j_call: TRBJ2-4
v_call: TRBV7-9
clone_size: .
cdr3_nt: TGTGCCAGCAGCTTAGGGGGACTTGGCTACCTAGCCAAAAACATTCAGTACTTC
cdr3_aa: CASSLGGLGYLAKNIQYF

d_call: TRBD1
j_call: TRBJ1-1
v_call: TRBV5-6
clone_size: .
cdr3_nt: TGTGCCAGCAGCTTTCCAACAGGGGCGAACACTGAAGCTTTCTTT
cdr3_aa: CASSFPTGANTEAFF

d_call: .
j_call: TRBJ2-7
v_call: TRBV7-2
clone_size: .
cdr3_nt: TGTGCCAGCAGCTTAGGTTCGCGGGTCTCCTACGAGCAGTACTTC
cdr3_aa: CASSLGSRVSYEQYF

d_call: .
j_call: TRBJ1-1
v_call: TRBV19
clone_size: .
cdr3_nt: TGTGCCAGTAGTGTAGGGGGAGGGACTGAAGCTTTCTTT
cdr3_aa: CASSVGGGTEAFF

d_call: .
j_call: TRBJ2-3
v_call: TRBV5-1
clone_size: once
cdr3_nt: TGCGCCAGCAGCTTGGAAATAGCGCGCACAGATACGCAGTATTTT
cdr3_aa: CASSLEIARTDTQYF

d_call: TRBD1
j_call: TRBJ2-3
v_call: TRBV28
clone_size: few
cdr3_nt: TGTGCCAGCAGTTCTTCCGGGACAGGGGGGCCAGATACGCAGTATTTT
cdr3_aa: CASSSSGTGGPDTQYF

d_call: TRBD2
j_call: TRBJ2-3
v_call: TRBV5-1
clone_size: .
cdr3_nt: TGCGCCAGCAGCTTGGTGGGCGGGGGGGCCATAGATACGCAGTATTTT
cdr3_aa: CASSLVGGGAIDTQYF

d_call: .
j_call: TRBJ2-7
v_call: TRBV5-6
clone_size: .
cdr3_nt: TGTGCCAGCAGCTTGGTGCGGGGAACAGAGCAGTACTTC
cdr3_aa: CASSLVRGTEQYF

d_call: .
j_call: TRBJ2-1
v_call: TRBV27
clone_size: .
cdr3_nt: TGTGCCAGCAGTTTATCCAGATACAATGAGCAGTTCTTC
cdr3_aa: CASSLSRYNEQFF

d_call: TRBD2
j_call: TRBJ2-1
v_call: TRBV7-9
clone_size: .
cdr3_nt: TGTGCCAGCAGCTCCTTAGCGGGGGGGCATGGTGAGCAGTTCTTC
cdr3_aa: CASSSLAGGHGEQFF

d_call: .
j_call: TRBJ2-7
v_call: TRBV6-1
clone_size: .
cdr3_nt: TGTGCCAGCAGGGAACCGGGACACCTCCCCGGGGAGCAGTACTTC
cdr3_aa: CASREPGHLPGEQYF

d_call: .
j_call: TRBJ2-1
v_call: TRBV28
clone_size: once
cdr3_nt: TGTGCCAGCAGTCCGCCAGACAATGAGCAGTTCTTC
cdr3_aa: CASSPPDNEQFF

d_call: .
j_call: TRBJ1-5
v_call: TRBV6-1
clone_size: few
cdr3_nt: TGTGCCAGCAGTGAAGGCCCCGGGACACTTCATAATCAGCCCCAGCATTTT
cdr3_aa: CASSEGPGTLHNQPQHF

d_call: TRBD1
j_call: TRBJ2-2
v_call: TRBV9
clone_size: once
cdr3_nt: TGTGCCAGCAGCGGGACAGGGAACACCGGGGAGCTGTTTTTT
cdr3_aa: CASSGTGNTGELFF

d_call: .
j_call: TRBJ2-5
v_call: TRBV19
clone_size: .
cdr3_nt: TGTGCCAGTAGTAACGACAGGTTGGGGGAGACCCAGTACTTC
cdr3_aa: CASSNDRLGETQYF

d_call: .
j_call: TRBJ1-5
v_call: TRBV4-2
clone_size: .
cdr3_nt: TGTGCCAGCAGCTCGCGGGACGGAACTAATCAGCCCCAGCATTTT
cdr3_aa: CASSSRDGTNQPQHF

d_call: .
j_call: TRBJ2-3
v_call: TRBV6-6
clone_size: .
cdr3_nt: TGTGCCAGCAGTTACGTCAGGCGGGGAGATACGCAGTATTTT
cdr3_aa: CASSYVRRGDTQYF

d_call: .
j_call: TRBJ2-6
v_call: TRBV6-4
clone_size: .
cdr3_nt: TGTGCCAGCAGTGAACATGGGCCCTCTGGGGCCAACGTCCTGACTTTC
cdr3_aa: CASSEHGPSGANVLTF

d_call: .
j_call: TRBJ1-5
v_call: TRBV7-9
clone_size: .
cdr3_nt: TGTGCCAGCAGCTTTGACAGCGGCAATCAGCCCCAGCATTTT
cdr3_aa: CASSFDSGNQPQHF

d_call: .
j_call: TRBJ2-2
v_call: TRBV11-2
clone_size: once
cdr3_nt: TGTGCCAGCCCCCTGGCAAACACCGGGGAGCTGTTTTTT
cdr3_aa: CASPLANTGELFF

d_call: .
j_call: TRBJ2-7
v_call: TRBV7-9
clone_size: .
cdr3_nt: TGTTCCAGCACCCAAGGGACAAAGTTCTCCTACGAGCAGTACTTC
cdr3_aa: CSSTQGTKFSYEQYF

d_call: .
j_call: TRBJ1-1
v_call: TRBV6-6
clone_size: .
cdr3_nt: TGTGCCAGCAGTCCCCGAGGCAGGGCAGATACTGAAGCTTTCTTT
cdr3_aa: CASSPRGRADTEAFF

d_call: TRBD1
j_call: TRBJ1-5
v_call: TRBV5-6
clone_size: once
cdr3_nt: TGTGCCAGCAGCCCCCGGGACAGGGGACAGCCCCAGCATTTT
cdr3_aa: CASSPRDRGQPQHF

d_call: TRBD1
j_call: TRBJ2-3
v_call: TRBV13
clone_size: .
cdr3_nt: TGTGCCAGCAGCTTAGGGGGGACAGCCACAGATACGCAGTATTTT
cdr3_aa: CASSLGGTATDTQYF

d_call: .
j_call: TRBJ2-3
v_call: TRBV19
clone_size: .
cdr3_nt: TGTGCCAGTAGTCCAACGGGACTGAGTCCCGATACGCAGTATTTT
cdr3_aa: CASSPTGLSPDTQYF

d_call: TRBD1
j_call: TRBJ1-1
v_call: TRBV5-1
clone_size: .
cdr3_nt: TGCGCCAGCAGCTTGACCCGAGGAACGGACAGGGAGCGAATCACTGAAGCTTTCTTT
cdr3_aa: CASSLTRGTDRERITEAFF

d_call: TRBD2
j_call: TRBJ2-1
v_call: TRBV2
clone_size: .
cdr3_nt: TGTGCCAGCAAGGTTAGCGGGGGGGACTACAATGAGCAGTTCTTC
cdr3_aa: CASKVSGGDYNEQFF

d_call: .
j_call: TRBJ1-2
v_call: TRBV7-2
clone_size: .
cdr3_nt: TGTGCCAGCAGCCAGAGGGGGGGTCCTAACTATGGCTACACCTTC
cdr3_aa: CASSQRGGPNYGYTF

d_call: .
j_call: TRBJ2-2
v_call: TRBV5-6
clone_size: .
cdr3_nt: TGTGCCAGCAGCTTGGTCGGGACTTCTTTTACGAACACCGGGGAGCTGTTTTTT
cdr3_aa: CASSLVGTSFTNTGELFF

d_call: .
j_call: TRBJ2-7
v_call: TRBV25-1
clone_size: .
cdr3_nt: TGTGCCAGCAGCACCGGGACTCCGTACTCCTACGAGCAGTACTTC
cdr3_aa: CASSTGTPYSYEQYF

d_call: TRBD2
j_call: TRBJ2-5
v_call: TRBV4-2
clone_size: .
cdr3_nt: TGTGCCAGCAGCCAACGTTCCGGGGGGAAGACCCAGTACTTC
cdr3_aa: CASSQRSGGKTQYF

d_call: TRBD1
j_call: TRBJ1-2
v_call: TRBV30
clone_size: .
cdr3_nt: TGTGCCTGGATCAGCTTCCGCGGGACAGGGATTGAAGAAGATGGCTACACCTTC
cdr3_aa: CAWISFRGTGIEEDGYTF

d_call: .
j_call: TRBJ2-5
v_call: TRBV14
clone_size: few
cdr3_nt: TGTGCCAGCAGCCACGGGTCGAAGACCCAGTACTTC
cdr3_aa: CASSHGSKTQYF

d_call: .
j_call: TRBJ2-7
v_call: TRBV11-2
clone_size: .
cdr3_nt: TGTGCCAGCAGGAACGGAGGGGGCCACGAGCAGTACTTC
cdr3_aa: CASRNGGGHEQYF

d_call: TRBD2
j_call: TRBJ2-5
v_call: TRBV2
clone_size: .
cdr3_nt: TGTGCCAGCAGTCGTCCGGGACTAGGCGGAGAGACCCAGTACTTC
cdr3_aa: CASSRPGLGGETQYF

d_call: TRBD1
j_call: TRBJ1-1
v_call: TRBV4-3
clone_size: .
cdr3_nt: TGCGCCAGCAGCCAAGAATTCGTAGGGGGCATGGGGGCTTTCTTT
cdr3_aa: CASSQEFVGGMGAFF

d_call: TRBD2
j_call: TRBJ2-5
v_call: TRBV5-4
clone_size: few
cdr3_nt: TGTGCCAGCAGCTTGAGGAGCGGGGGATACCAAGAGACCCAGTACTTC
cdr3_aa: CASSLRSGGYQETQYF

d_call: TRBD2
j_call: TRBJ2-2
v_call: TRBV11-2
clone_size: .
cdr3_nt: TGTGCCAGCAGCTTTCACCCGGGCGGGGGGGCCACCGGGGAGCTGTTTTTT
cdr3_aa: CASSFHPGGGATGELFF

d_call: .
j_call: TRBJ2-5
v_call: TRBV11-2
clone_size: .
cdr3_nt: TGTGCCAGCAGCTTGGGAGTCCAAGAGACCCAGTACTTC
cdr3_aa: CASSLGVQETQYF

d_call: TRBD1
j_call: TRBJ2-1
v_call: TRBV7-2
clone_size: .
cdr3_nt: TGTGCCAGCAGCTTGAGAGGGGGCCATGAGCAGTTCTTC
cdr3_aa: CASSLRGGHEQFF